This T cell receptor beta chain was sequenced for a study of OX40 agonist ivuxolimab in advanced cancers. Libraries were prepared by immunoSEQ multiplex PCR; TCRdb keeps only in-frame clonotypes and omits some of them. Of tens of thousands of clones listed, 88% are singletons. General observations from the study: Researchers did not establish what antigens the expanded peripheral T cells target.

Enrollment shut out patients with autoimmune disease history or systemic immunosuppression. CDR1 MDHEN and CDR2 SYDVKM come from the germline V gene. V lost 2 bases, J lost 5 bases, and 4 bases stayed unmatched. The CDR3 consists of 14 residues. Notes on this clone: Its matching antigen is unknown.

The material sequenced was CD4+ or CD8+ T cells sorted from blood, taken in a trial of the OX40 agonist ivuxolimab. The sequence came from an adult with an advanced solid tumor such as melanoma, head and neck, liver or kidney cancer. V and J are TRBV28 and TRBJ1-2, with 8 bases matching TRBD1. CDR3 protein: CASSLQGAQYGYTF. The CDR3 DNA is TGTGCCAGCAGTTTACAGGGGGCACAATATGGCTACACCTTC.